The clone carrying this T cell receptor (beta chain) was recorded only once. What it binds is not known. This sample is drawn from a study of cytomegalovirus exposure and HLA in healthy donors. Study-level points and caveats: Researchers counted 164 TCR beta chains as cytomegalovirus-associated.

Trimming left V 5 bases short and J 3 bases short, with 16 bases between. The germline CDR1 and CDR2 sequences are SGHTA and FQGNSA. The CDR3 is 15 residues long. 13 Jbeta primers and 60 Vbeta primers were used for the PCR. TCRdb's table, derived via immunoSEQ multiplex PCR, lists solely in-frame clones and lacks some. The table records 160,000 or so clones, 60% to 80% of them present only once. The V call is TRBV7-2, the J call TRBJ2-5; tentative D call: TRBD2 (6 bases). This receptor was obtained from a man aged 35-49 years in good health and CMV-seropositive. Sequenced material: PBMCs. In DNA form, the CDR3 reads TGTGCCAGCAGCGTACAGAGACTAGAGAAAGAGACCCAGTACTTC. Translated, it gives CASSVQRLEKETQYF.